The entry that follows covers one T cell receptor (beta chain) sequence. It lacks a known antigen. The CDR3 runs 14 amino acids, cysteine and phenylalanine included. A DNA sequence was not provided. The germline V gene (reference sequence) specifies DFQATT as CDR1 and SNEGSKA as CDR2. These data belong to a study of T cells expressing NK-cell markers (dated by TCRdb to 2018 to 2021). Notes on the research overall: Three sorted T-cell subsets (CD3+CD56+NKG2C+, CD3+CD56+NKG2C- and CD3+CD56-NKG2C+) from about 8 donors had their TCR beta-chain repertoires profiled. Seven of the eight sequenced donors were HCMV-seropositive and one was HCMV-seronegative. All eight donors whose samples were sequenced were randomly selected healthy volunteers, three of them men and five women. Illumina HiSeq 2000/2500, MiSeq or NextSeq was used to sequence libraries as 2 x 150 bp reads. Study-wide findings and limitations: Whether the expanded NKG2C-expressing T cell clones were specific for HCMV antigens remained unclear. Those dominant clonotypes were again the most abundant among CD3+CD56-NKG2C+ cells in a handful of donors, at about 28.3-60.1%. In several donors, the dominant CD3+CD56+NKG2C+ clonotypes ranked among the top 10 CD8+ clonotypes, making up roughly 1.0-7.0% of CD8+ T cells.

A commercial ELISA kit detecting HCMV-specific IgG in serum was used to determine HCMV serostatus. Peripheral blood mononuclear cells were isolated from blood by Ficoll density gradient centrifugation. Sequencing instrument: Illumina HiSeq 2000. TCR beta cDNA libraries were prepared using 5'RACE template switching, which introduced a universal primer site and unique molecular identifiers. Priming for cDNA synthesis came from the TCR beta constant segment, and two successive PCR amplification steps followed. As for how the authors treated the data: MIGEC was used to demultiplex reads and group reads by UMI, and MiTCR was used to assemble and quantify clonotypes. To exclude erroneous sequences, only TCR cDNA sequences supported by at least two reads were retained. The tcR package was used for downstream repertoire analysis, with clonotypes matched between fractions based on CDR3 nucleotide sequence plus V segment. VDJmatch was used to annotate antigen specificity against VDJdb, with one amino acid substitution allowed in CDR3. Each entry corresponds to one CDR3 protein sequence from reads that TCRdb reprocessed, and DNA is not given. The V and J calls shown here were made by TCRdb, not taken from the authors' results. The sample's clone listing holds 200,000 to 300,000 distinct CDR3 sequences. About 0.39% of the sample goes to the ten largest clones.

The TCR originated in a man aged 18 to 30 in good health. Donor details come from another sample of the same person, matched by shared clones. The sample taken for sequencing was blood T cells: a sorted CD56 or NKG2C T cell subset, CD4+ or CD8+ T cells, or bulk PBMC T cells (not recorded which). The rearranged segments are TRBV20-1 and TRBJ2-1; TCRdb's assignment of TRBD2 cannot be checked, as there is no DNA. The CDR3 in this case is CSARGPSGYNEQFF.